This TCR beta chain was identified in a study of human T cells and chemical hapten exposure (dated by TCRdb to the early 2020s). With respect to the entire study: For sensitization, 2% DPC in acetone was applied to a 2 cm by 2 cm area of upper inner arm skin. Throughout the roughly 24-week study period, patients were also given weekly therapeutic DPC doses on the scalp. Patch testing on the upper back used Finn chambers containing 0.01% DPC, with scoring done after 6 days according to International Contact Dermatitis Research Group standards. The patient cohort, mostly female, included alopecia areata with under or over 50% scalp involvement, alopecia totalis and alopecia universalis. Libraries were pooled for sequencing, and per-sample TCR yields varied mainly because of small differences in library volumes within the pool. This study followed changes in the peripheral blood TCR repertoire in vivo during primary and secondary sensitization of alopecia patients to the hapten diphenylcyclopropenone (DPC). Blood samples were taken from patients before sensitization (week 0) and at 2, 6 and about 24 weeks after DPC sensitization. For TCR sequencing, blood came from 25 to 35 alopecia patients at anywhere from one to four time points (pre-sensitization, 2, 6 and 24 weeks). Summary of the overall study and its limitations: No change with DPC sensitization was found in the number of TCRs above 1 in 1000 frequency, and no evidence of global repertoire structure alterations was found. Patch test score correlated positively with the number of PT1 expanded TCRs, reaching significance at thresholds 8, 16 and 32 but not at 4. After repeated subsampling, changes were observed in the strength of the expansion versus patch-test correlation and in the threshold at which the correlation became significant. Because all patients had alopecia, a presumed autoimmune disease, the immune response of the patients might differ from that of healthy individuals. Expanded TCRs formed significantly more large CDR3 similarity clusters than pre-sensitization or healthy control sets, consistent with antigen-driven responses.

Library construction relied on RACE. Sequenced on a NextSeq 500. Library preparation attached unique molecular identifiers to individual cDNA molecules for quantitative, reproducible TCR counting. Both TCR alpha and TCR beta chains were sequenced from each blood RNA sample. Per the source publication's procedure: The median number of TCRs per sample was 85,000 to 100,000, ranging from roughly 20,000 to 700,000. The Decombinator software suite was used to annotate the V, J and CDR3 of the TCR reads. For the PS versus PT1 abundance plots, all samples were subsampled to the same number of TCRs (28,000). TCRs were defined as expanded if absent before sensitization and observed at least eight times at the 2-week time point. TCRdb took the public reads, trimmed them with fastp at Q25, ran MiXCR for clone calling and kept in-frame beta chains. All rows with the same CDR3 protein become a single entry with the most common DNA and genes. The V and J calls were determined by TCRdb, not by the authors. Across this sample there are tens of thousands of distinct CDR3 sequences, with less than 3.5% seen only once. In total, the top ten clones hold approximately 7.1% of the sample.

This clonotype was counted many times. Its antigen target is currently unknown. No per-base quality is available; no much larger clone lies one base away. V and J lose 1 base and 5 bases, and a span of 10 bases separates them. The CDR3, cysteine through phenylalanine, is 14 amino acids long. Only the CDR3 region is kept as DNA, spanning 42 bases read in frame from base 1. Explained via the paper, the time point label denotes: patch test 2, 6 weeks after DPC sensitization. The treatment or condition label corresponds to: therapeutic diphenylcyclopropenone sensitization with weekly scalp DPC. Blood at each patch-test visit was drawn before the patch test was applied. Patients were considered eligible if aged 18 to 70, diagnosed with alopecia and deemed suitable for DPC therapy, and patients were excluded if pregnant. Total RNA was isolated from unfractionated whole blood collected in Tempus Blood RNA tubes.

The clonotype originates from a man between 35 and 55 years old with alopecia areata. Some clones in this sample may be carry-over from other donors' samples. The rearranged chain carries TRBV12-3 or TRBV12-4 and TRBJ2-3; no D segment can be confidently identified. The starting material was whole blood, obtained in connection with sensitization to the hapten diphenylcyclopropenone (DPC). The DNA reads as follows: TGTGCCAGCAGTTTAGTAGCTGGTGTAGATACGCAGTATTTT. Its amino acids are CASSLVAGVDTQYF.